The 8 T cell receptor beta chains in this list originate from one sample, sequenced in a study of blood T cell repertoires in COVID-19. Data came from immunoSEQ multiplex PCR; TCRdb stores just in-frame clones and leaves some out. The table lists about 77,000 clones, about nine tenths of them singletons. The source material was peripheral blood. The receptor source for this set is a woman of 80 years or more with acute or convalescent COVID-19.

This chain connects TRBV5-1 to TRBJ2-7; 7 bases are shared with TRBD1. CDR1 and CDR2 from the germline V gene are SGHRS and YFSETQ. V was pared by 0 bases and J by 1 base, with 1 base of the junction left unmatched. There are 14 residues in the CDR3. The CDR3 DNA reads TGCGCCAGCAGCTTGGGGGACAGATCCTACGAGCAGTACTTC. Amino acid sequence: CASSLGDRSYEQYF.

V and J are TRBV4-2 and TRBJ2-4; 9 nucleotides agree with TRBD2. With V trimmed by 1 base and J by 4 bases, 2 bases remained unmatched. The CDR3 sequence is 15 residues long. Germline V gene sequence: CDR1 LGHNA, CDR2 YNFKEQ. The CDR3 DNA is TGTGCCAGCAGCCAAGGACTAGCGGAAAAAAACATTCAGTACTTC. Translating it yields CASSQGLAEKNIQYF.

The J gene is TRBJ2-7, the V gene TRBV7-2; 9 bases are a match to TRBD2. The CDR3 sequence is 16 residues long. The V segment lost 0 bases and the J segment 2 bases; nucleotides outside the gene matches: 5. Germline-derived CDR1 and CDR2 are SGHTA and FQGNSA. The CDR3 sequence: CASSLASGLATYEQYF. The CDR3 DNA sequence: TGTGCCAGCAGCTTAGCCTCCGGACTAGCGACCTACGAGCAGTACTTC.

This clone was seen only once. The chain joins TRBV3-1 (or the pseudogene TRBV3-2) to TRBJ1-1; TRBD1 agrees at 9 bases. Trimming took 5 bases from V and 4 from J; bases not matched to a gene: 5. This CDR3 has 14 amino acids. Germline V gives CDR1 LGHDT, CDR2 YNNKEL (reference sequence). The CDR3 nucleotides read TGTGCCAGCAGCTTCACGACAGGGGGCACTGAAGCTTTCTTT. This encodes CASSFTTGGTEAFF.

The chain employs TRBV7-9 and TRBJ1-2; D gene unclear. The ends were cut back, 0 bases at V and 8 bases at J, with 13 bases in the middle. This CDR3 region has 14 residues. CDR1 and CDR2 (germline): SEHNR, FQNEAQ (reference sequence). CDR3 sequence reads: CASSLAEGGKGYTF. Here the CDR3 DNA reads TGTGCCAGCAGCTTAGCAGAGGGAGGGAAAGGCTACACCTTC.

This clone was found a few times. V gene TRBV27 combines with J gene TRBJ1-2; 9 nucleotides match TRBD1. In germline, CDR1 is MNHEY, CDR2 SMNVEV (reference sequence). V dropped 8 bases and J dropped 4; count of bases not matched to a gene: 14. There are 16 residues in the CDR3. CDR3 protein: CASGGGTGQFFYGYTF. The DNA of the CDR3 is TGTGCCAGCGGAGGCGGGACAGGGCAATTTTTCTATGGCTACACCTTC.

The J gene is TRBJ2-1, the V gene TRBV7-2; 8 nucleotides line up with TRBD2. Germline trimming cut 1 base from V and 7 bases from J; bases unmatched to any gene: 6. This CDR3 is 15 amino acids long. Germline V gene data show CDR1 as SGHTA and CDR2 as FQGNSA. As DNA, the CDR3 is TGTGCCAGCAGCTTAGAGGTCGGGAGGGTTAATGAGCAGTTCTTC. Residues: CASSLEVGRVNEQFF.

The chain has TRBV18 and TRBJ1-3, with 7 bases matching TRBD1. CDR1 is KGHSH, CDR2 LQKENI, per germline. This CDR3 comprises 16 residues. V was pared by 5 bases and J by 0 bases, with 7 bases of the junction left unmatched. CDR3 bases: TGTGCCAGCTCAGCGGGACAGTTAAGCTCTGGAAACACCATATATTTT. It translates to CASSAGQLSSGNTIYF.